This T cell receptor (beta chain) appears in the sequencing data of a study of T-cell reconstitution after alpha-beta-depleted transplantation in children. It was with unique molecular identifiers that the TCRbeta library was prepared. One entry per CDR3 protein, called by TCRdb with MiXCR from the PCR reads. Here the sample spans 350,000 to 500,000 distinct CDR3 sequences, approximately 42% being singletons. Study-wide findings and caveats: Diversity of TCRbeta at day 60 was high in some patients, arising from surviving recipient T cells and thymic progenitors. There were reportedly several hundred expanded graft clones from which alpha-beta T cells came about two months after transplant. A year post-transplant, T-cell counts and diversity derived mostly from newly produced T cells.

As concerns this clonotype: Its antigen is unidentified.

This CDR3 is 17 amino acids long. With 1 base clipped from V and 0 bases from J, the junction kept 8 bases outside the gene matches. This chain connects TRBV12-3 or TRBV12-4 to TRBJ1-1, with 7 bases that match TRBD1. The sequence was obtained from a girl under 10 years old with aplastic anemia, due to receive a stem cell transplant. The input for sequencing was PBMCs, taken before TCRalphabeta/CD19-depleted stem cell transplant. The DNA of the CDR3 is TGTGCCAGCAGTTTAGGGGGGCAGGGGGTCTTGAACACTGAAGCTTTCTTT. It encodes CASSLGGQGVLNTEAFF.